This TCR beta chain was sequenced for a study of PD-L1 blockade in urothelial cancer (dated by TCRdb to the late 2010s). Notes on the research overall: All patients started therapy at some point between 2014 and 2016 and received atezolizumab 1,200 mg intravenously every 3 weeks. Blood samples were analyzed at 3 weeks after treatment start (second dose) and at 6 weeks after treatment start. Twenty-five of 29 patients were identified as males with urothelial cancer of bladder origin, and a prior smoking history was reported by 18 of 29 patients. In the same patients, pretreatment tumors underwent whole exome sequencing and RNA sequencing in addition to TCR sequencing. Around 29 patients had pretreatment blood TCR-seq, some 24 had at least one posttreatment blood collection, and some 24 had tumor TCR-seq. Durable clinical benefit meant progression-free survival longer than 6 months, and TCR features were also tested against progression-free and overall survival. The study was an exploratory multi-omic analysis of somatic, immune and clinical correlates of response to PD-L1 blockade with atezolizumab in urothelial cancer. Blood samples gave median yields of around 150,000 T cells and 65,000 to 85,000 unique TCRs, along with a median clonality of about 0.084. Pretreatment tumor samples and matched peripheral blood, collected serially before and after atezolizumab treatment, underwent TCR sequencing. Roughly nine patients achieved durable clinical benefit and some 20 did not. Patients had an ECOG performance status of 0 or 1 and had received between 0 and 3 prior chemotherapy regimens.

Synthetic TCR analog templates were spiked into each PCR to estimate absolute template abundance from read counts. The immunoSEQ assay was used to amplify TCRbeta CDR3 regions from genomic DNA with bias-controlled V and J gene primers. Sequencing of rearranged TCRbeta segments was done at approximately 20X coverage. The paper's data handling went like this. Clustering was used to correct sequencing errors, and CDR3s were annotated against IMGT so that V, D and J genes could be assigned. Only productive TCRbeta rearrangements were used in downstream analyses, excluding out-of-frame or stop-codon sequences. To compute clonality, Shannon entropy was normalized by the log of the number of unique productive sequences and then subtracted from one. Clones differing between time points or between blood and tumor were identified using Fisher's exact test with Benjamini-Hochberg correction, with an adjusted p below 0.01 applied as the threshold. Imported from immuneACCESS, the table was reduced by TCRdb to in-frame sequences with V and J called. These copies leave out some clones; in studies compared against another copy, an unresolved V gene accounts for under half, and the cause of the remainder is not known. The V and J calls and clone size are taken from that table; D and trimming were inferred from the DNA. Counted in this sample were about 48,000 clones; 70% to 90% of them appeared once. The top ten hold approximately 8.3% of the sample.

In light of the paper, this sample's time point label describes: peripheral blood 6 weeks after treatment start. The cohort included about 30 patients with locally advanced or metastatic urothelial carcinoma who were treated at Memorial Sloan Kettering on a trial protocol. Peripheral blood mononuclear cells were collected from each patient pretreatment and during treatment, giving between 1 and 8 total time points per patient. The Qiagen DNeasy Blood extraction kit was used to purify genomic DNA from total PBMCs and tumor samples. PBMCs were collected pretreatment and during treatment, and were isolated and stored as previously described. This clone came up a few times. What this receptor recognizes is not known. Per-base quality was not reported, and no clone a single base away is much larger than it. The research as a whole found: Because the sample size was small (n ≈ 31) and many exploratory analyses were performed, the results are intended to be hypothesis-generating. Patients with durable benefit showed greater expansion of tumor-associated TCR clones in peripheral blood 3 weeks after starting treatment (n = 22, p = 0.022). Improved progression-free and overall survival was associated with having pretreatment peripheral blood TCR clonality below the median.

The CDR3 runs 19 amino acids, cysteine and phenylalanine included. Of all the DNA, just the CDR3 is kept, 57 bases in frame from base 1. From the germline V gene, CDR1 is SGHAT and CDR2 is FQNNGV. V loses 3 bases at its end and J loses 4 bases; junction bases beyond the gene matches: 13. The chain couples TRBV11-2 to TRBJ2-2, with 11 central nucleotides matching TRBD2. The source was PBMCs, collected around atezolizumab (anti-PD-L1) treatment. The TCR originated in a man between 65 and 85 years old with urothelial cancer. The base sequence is TGTGCCAGCAGCTTCAAATCCTCCGGGACTAGCGGAGCCACCGGGGAGCTGTTTTTT. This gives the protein CASSFKSSGTSGATGELFF.